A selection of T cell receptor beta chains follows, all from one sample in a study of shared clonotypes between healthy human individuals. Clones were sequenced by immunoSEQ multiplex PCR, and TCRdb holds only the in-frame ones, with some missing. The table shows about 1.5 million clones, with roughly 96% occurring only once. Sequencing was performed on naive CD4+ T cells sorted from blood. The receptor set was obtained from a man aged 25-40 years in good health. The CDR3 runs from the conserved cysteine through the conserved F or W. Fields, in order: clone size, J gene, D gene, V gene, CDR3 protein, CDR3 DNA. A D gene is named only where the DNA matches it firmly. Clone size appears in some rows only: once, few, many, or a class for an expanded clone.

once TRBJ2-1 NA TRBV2 CASSDDRGSYNEQFF TGTGCCAGCAGTGATGACAGAGGCTCCTACAATGAGCAGTTCTTC
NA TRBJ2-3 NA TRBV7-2 CASSPRTATTDTQYF TGTGCCAGCAGCCCGCGGACAGCCACTACAGATACGCAGTATTTT
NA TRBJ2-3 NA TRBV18 CASSPGGTADTQYF TGTGCCAGCTCACCCGGGGGTACGGCGGATACGCAGTATTTT
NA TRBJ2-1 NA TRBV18 CASSPQLREQFF TGTGCCAGCTCACCACAGCTACGTGAGCAGTTCTTC
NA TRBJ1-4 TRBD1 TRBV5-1 CASGTGTEDEKLFF TGCGCCAGCGGCACCGGGACAGAAGACGAAAAACTGTTTTTT
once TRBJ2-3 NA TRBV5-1 CASSLEGDRSTDTQYF TGCGCCAGCAGCTTGGAGGGCGACAGGAGCACAGATACGCAGTATTTT
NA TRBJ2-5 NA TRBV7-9 CASSPHQGKETQYF TGTGCCAGCAGTCCCCACCAAGGGAAAGAGACCCAGTACTTC
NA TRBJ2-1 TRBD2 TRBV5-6 CASSLFTSGRSMNEQFF TGTGCCAGCAGCTTATTTACTAGCGGGAGGAGTATGAATGAGCAGTTCTTC
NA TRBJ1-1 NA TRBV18 CASSPPLGAATEAFF TGTGCCAGCTCACCACCTCTGGGGGCGGCCACTGAAGCTTTCTTT
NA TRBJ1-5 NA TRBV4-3 CASSQDLGNNQPQHF TGCGCCAGCAGCCAAGATTTGGGGAACAATCAGCCCCAGCATTTT
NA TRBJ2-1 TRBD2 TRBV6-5 CASRRSTSGVFEQFF TGTGCCAGCAGGCGGTCGACTAGCGGGGTGTTCGAGCAGTTCTTC